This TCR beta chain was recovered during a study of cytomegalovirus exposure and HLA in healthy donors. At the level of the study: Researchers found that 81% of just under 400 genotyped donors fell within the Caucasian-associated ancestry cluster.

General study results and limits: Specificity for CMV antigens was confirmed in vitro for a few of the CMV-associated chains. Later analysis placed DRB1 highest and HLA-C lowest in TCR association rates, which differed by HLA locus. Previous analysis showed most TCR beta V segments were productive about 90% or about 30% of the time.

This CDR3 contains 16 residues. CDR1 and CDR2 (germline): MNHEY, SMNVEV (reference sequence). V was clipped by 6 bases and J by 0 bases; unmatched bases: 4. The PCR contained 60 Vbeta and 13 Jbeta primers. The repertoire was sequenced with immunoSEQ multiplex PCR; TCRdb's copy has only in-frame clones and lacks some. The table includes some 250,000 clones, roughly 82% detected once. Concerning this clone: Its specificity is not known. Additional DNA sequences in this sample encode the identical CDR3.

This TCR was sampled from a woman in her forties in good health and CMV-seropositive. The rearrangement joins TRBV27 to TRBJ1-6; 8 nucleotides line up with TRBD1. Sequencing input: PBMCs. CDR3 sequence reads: CASRTGGISYNSPLHF. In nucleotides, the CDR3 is TGTGCCAGCAGAACAGGGGGAATCTCCTATAATTCACCCCTCCACTTT.